This is a list of T cell receptor beta chains from one sample in a study of blood T cells in healthy people across ages. TCRdb fed the 5' RACE reads into MiXCR, producing one record per CDR3 protein. The data show 780,000 or so distinct CDR3 sequences, with approximately 60% seen just once and more than 25% held by the top ten. Sequenced sample: blood. The receptor set was obtained from a man aged 35-49 years in good health. Both conserved end residues are part of each CDR3. D genes are given only for firm matches. Clone size appears in some rows only: once, few, many, or a class for an expanded clone.

J gene: TRBJ2-3; V gene: TRBV20-1; clone size: .; D gene: .; CDR3 length: 15; CDR3 DNA: TGCAGTGCCCACGGCCCGGCAGGGCGGGGAGATACGCAGTATTTT; CDR3 protein: CSAHGPAGRGDTQYF
J gene: TRBJ2-3; V gene: TRBV12-3/TRBV12-4; clone size: .; D gene: TRBD1; CDR3 length: 15; CDR3 DNA: TGTGCCAGCTGCCCTGGGACAGGGAGCACAGGGGCGCAGTATTTT; CDR3 protein: CASCPGTGSTGAQYF
J gene: TRBJ2-7; V gene: TRBV6-2/TRBV6-3; clone size: .; D gene: .; CDR3 length: 16; CDR3 DNA: TGTGCCAGCAGCTACGGCTTAAGGCCCAACCCCTACGAGCAGTACTTC; CDR3 protein: CASSYGLRPNPYEQYF
J gene: TRBJ1-1; V gene: TRBV27; clone size: .; D gene: .; CDR3 length: 16; CDR3 DNA: TGTGCCAGCAGTTCCAGGATCGGGGGCTGGAACACTGAAGCTTTCTTT; CDR3 protein: CASSSRIGGWNTEAFF
J gene: TRBJ2-5; V gene: TRBV28; clone size: few; D gene: .; CDR3 length: 12; CDR3 DNA: TGTGCCACCCGTGAGGAGGTAGAGACCCAGTACTTC; CDR3 protein: CATREEVETQYF
J gene: TRBJ2-1; V gene: TRBV7-9; clone size: .; D gene: .; CDR3 length: 16; CDR3 DNA: TGTGCCAGCAGCCAGTCCGGGACTCCCCGGGGGAATGAGCAGTTCTTC; CDR3 protein: CASSQSGTPRGNEQFF
J gene: TRBJ2-1; V gene: TRBV21-1; clone size: .; D gene: .; CDR3 length: 15; CDR3 DNA: TGTGCCAGCAGCAAAGCCAGCGGGAGCGGCGATGAGCAGTTCTTC; CDR3 protein: CASSKASGSGDEQFF
J gene: TRBJ1-1; V gene: TRBV7-2; clone size: .; D gene: .; CDR3 length: 15; CDR3 DNA: TGTGCCAGCAGCTTAATGGCCCGGAGCGACACTGAAGCTTTCTTT; CDR3 protein: CASSLMARSDTEAFF
J gene: TRBJ1-5; V gene: TRBV10-3; clone size: .; D gene: .; CDR3 length: 12; CDR3 DNA: TGTGCCATCGGGGGTCGCAATCAGCCCCAGCATTTT; CDR3 protein: CAIGGRNQPQHF
J gene: TRBJ2-5; V gene: TRBV12-3/TRBV12-4; clone size: .; D gene: TRBD2; CDR3 length: 14; CDR3 DNA: TGTGCCAGCAGTCCGGACGGGACTAGGATGGAGCAGTACTTC; CDR3 protein: CASSPDGTRMEQYF
J gene: TRBJ2-1; V gene: TRBV27; clone size: .; D gene: .; CDR3 length: 13; CDR3 DNA: TGTGCCAGCAGTCGGACAGCCCAAGAGACCCAGTTCTTC; CDR3 protein: CASSRTAQETQFF
J gene: TRBJ2-5; V gene: TRBV7-9; clone size: .; D gene: TRBD2; CDR3 length: 15; CDR3 DNA: TGTGCCAGCAGCTTAGCCTCCGGGAGGAGCAATGAGCAGTACTTC; CDR3 protein: CASSLASGRSNEQYF
J gene: TRBJ1-5; V gene: TRBV14; clone size: .; D gene: .; CDR3 length: 16; CDR3 DNA: TGTGCCAGCAGCCAAGCTAGACGGGGCTCGGGGCAGCCCCAGCATTTT; CDR3 protein: CASSQARRGSGQPQHF
J gene: TRBJ2-2; V gene: TRBV7-7; clone size: .; D gene: TRBD2; CDR3 length: 14; CDR3 DNA: TGTGCTAGCAGCCGGACTAGCGGGACCGGGGAGCTGTTTTTT; CDR3 protein: CASSRTSGTGELFF
J gene: TRBJ2-4; V gene: TRBV12-3/TRBV12-4; clone size: few; D gene: .; CDR3 length: 14; CDR3 DNA: TGTGCCAGCACCTCGCGATTAGCCAAAAACATTCAGTACTTC; CDR3 protein: CASTSRLAKNIQYF
J gene: TRBJ1-1; V gene: TRBV29-1; clone size: .; D gene: .; CDR3 length: 14; CDR3 DNA: TGCAGCGTTGAAGGAAAGGTCTCGAACACTGAAGCTTTCTTT; CDR3 protein: CSVEGKVSNTEAFF
J gene: TRBJ2-7; V gene: TRBV28; clone size: .; D gene: TRBD2; CDR3 length: 18; CDR3 DNA: TGTGCCAGCAGTCTCTTACCCGGGACTAGCGGGAGCGGGTACGAGCAGTACTTC; CDR3 protein: CASSLLPGTSGSGYEQYF
J gene: TRBJ2-7; V gene: TRBV9; clone size: few; D gene: TRBD1; CDR3 length: 12; CDR3 DNA: TGTGCCAGCAGCGGACAGGGTACAGAGCAGTACTTC; CDR3 protein: CASSGQGTEQYF
J gene: TRBJ1-2; V gene: TRBV7-9; clone size: .; D gene: TRBD1; CDR3 length: 15; CDR3 DNA: TGTGCCAGCAGCTTAGGACAGGGAAGGCACTATGGCTACACCTTC; CDR3 protein: CASSLGQGRHYGYTF
J gene: TRBJ2-3; V gene: TRBV29-1; clone size: .; D gene: .; CDR3 length: 14; CDR3 DNA: TGCAGCGTCACAGGGGCGGGAAGCGCAGATACGCAGTATTTT; CDR3 protein: CSVTGAGSADTQYF
J gene: TRBJ2-7; V gene: TRBV9; clone size: .; D gene: .; CDR3 length: 13; CDR3 DNA: TGTGCCAGCGGAGGGGGGCAGGCCTACGAGCAGTACTTC; CDR3 protein: CASGGGQAYEQYF
J gene: TRBJ2-1; V gene: TRBV7-9; clone size: .; D gene: TRBD2; CDR3 length: 15; CDR3 DNA: TGTGCCAGCAGCTTAGCGGCGGGGGGGCGCAATGAGCAGTTCTTC; CDR3 protein: CASSLAAGGRNEQFF
J gene: TRBJ2-1; V gene: TRBV20-1; clone size: once; D gene: TRBD1; CDR3 length: 14; CDR3 DNA: TGCAGTGCTAGAGGATGGGACAGGGAGTATGAGCAGTTCTTC; CDR3 protein: CSARGWDREYEQFF
J gene: TRBJ1-2; V gene: TRBV5-5; clone size: .; D gene: .; CDR3 length: 14; CDR3 DNA: TGTGCCAGCAGTACCGGGACTGATCCCTATGGCTACACCTTC; CDR3 protein: CASSTGTDPYGYTF
J gene: TRBJ2-1; V gene: TRBV12-3/TRBV12-4; clone size: .; D gene: .; CDR3 length: 16; CDR3 DNA: .; CDR3 protein: CASSTSDYGSYNEQYF
J gene: TRBJ1-1; V gene: TRBV29-1; clone size: .; D gene: TRBD1; CDR3 length: 13; CDR3 DNA: TGCAGCGTAAGGACAGGGGTTAACACTGAAGCTTTCTTT; CDR3 protein: CSVRTGVNTEAFF
J gene: TRBJ2-1; V gene: TRBV29-1; clone size: .; D gene: .; CDR3 length: 14; CDR3 DNA: TGCAGCGTTAAGGCGGGATTACCCTACAATGAGCAGTTCTTC; CDR3 protein: CSVKAGLPYNEQFF
J gene: TRBJ1-6; V gene: TRBV25-1; clone size: .; D gene: .; CDR3 length: 14; CDR3 DNA: TGTGCCAGCAGTGCCGGACAGCTTAATTCACCCCTCCACTTT; CDR3 protein: CASSAGQLNSPLHF